This T cell receptor (beta chain) appears in the sequencing data of a study of blood T cell repertoires in COVID-19. About the study: Collection of acute and convalescent COVID-19 samples took place in the United States, Italy and Spain. PBMCs, B-cell-depleted T cells, or T cells provided the cDNA or gDNA that made up the material.

The authors' processing: Reference gene primer amplification gave estimated nucleated cell counts. Sequencing used immunoSEQ multiplex PCR; TCRdb keeps in-frame clones, though not all of them. V, J and clone size derive from that table, while D and trimming were established from the DNA sequence. The table lists 150,000 or so clones, around 91% of them singletons. There are 14 residues in the CDR3. The germline V gene has CDR1 SGHRS and CDR2 YFSETQ. The V end was cut by 0 bases, the J end by 3 bases, with 8 bases between. Sequencing was carried out using peripheral blood. This sequence originates from a woman in her thirties or forties with acute or convalescent COVID-19. The rearrangement joins TRBV5-1 to TRBJ2-3; no clear D. CDR3 nucleotides: TGCGCCAGCAGCTTGGACAGTTATACAGATACGCAGTATTTT. Translating it yields CASSLDSYTDTQYF.